A single sample is the source of the 17 T cell receptor beta chains below, sequenced in a study of T cell repertoires in cytomegalovirus infection. TCRdb re-derived calls from the reads in MiXCR, one entry per CDR3 protein. The sample has some 320,000 distinct CDR3 sequences, more than 8% seen once. The sequenced sample was PBMCs. These receptor sequences come from a human donor in good health (CMV status not recorded). Some clones in this sample may be carry-over from other donors' samples.

This clonotype appeared a few times. The chain uses TRBV2 and TRBJ1-6, with D uncertain. The germline gives CDR1 SNHLY, CDR2 FYNNEI. The CDR3 has 15 amino acids. Between the trimmed V and J ends, which lost 3 bases and 4 bases, there was a span of 10 bases. The chain's CDR3 is CASSEADLYNSPLHF. CDR3 DNA sequence: TGTGCCAGCAGTGAGGCAGACCTTTATAATTCACCCCTCCACTTT. The full variable domain, rest sourced from reference TRBV2 and TRBJ1-6, is EPEVTQTPSHQVTQMGQEVILRCVPISNHLYFYWYRQILGQKVEFLVSFYNNEISEKSEIFDDQFSVERPDGSNFTLKIRSTKLEDSAMYFCASSEADLYNSPLHFGNGTRLTVT.

The chain links TRBV20-1 to TRBJ2-3, with 11 positions matching TRBD2. The length of the CDR3 is 16 residues. Germline assignment: CDR1 DFQATT and CDR2 SNEGSKA (reference sequence). The V and J ends lost 5 bases and 7 bases, in that order; junction bases with no gene match: 14. Here the CDR3 DNA reads TGCAGTGCTGATAGCCTGGGGACTAGCGGAGCAAATACGCAGTATTTT. Residues: CSADSLGTSGANTQYF.

This clonotype has at least ten counts. The chain has TRBV7-2 and TRBJ2-3; 8 bases match TRBD2. With V trimmed by 6 bases and J by 1 base, 3 bases remained unmatched. CDR1 and CDR2 from the germline V gene are SGHTA and FQGNSA. The CDR3 consists of 14 residues. CDR3 sequence reads: CASRRGGRTDTQYF. CDR3 nucleotide sequence: TGTGCCAGCAGACGCGGGGGGCGCACAGATACGCAGTATTTT.

This clonotype was recorded at least ten times. The V gene is TRBV12-3 or TRBV12-4, the J gene TRBJ2-7; no clear D gene. CDR3 length equals 12 residues. The germline V and J ends were trimmed by 5 bases and 2 bases, with 7 bases remaining between them. The CDR3 here is CASSPGPYEQYF. The CDR3 DNA is TGTGCCAGCAGTCCTGGACCCTACGAGCAGTACTTC.

This clonotype has a count of ten or more. This sequence joins TRBV7-2 and TRBJ2-1; TRBD2 agrees at 9 bases. V gave up 4 bases and J gave up 15 bases; unmatched junction bases: 7. The CDR3 has 12 amino acids. The germline gives CDR1 SGHTA, CDR2 FQGNSA. The CDR3 region has the DNA TGTGCCAGCAGCTGGGATAGCGGGAGATCGTTCTTC. Translating gives CASSWDSGRSFF.

This clonotype was found many times. This chain's CDR3 is CASSLGIAVTGELFF. Here the CDR3 DNA reads TGTGCCAGCAGCTTAGGAATAGCGGTCACCGGGGAGCTGTTTTTT. The rearrangement joins TRBV7-2 to TRBJ2-2, with D tentatively TRBD2 (6 bases). V lost 1 base and J 4 bases, leaving 10 bases between the germline ends. The CDR3 totals 15 residues. Germline V gene data show CDR1 as SGHTA and CDR2 as FQGNSA.

This clonotype was counted a few times. The chain recombines TRBV4-1 with TRBJ1-2, with TRBD1 matching 8 bases. Unmatched junction bases numbered 10, after V lost 0 bases and J lost 4 bases. CDR1 and CDR2 (germline): MGHRA, YSYEKL. The CDR3 length is 17 residues. The CDR3: CASSQDQSRGRFYGYTF. CDR3 DNA sequence: TGCGCCAGCAGCCAAGATCAGTCCAGGGGGCGATTCTATGGCTACACCTTC.

This chain uses TRBV7-2 with TRBJ2-2; D gene unclear. The ends were cut back, 1 base at V and 4 bases at J, with 13 bases in the middle. Germline V gene sequence: CDR1 SGHTA, CDR2 FQGNSA. The CDR3 totals 16 residues. CDR3 coding DNA: TGTGCCAGCAGCTTAGGTCGTGAAGGAGCCACCGGGGAGCTGTTTTTT. It translates to CASSLGREGATGELFF.

The genes are TRBV3-1 and TRBJ2-7, with D uncertain. Trimming shortened V by 3 bases and J by 9 bases, and 12 bases separated the two germline ends. Germline CDR1 reads LGHDT; CDR2 reads YNNKEL (reference sequence). CDR3 length: 12 residues. CDR3 protein: CASSHAGLGQYF. CDR3 DNA: TGTGCCAGCAGCCATGCCGGTCTAGGGCAGTACTTC.

To note about this clonotype: An end of the junction differs from the germline gene, which may be a read error. The chain joins TRBV28 to TRBJ1-1, with TRBD1 identical over 8 bases. This CDR3 is 14 amino acids long. Per the germline V gene, CDR1 is MDHEN and CDR2 is SYDVKM. DNA of the CDR3: TGTGCCAGCAGGGAGACAGGGGTTGGCACTGAAGCTTCCTTT. Translating gives CASRETGVGTEASF. Drawing the rest from reference TRBV28 and TRBJ1-1, the complete variable domain is DVKVTQSSRYLVKRTGEKVFLECVQDMDHENMFWYRQDPGLGLRLIYFSYDVKMKEKGDIPEGYSVSREKKERFSLILESASTNQTSMYLCASRETGVGTEASFGQGTRLTVV.

J is TRBJ2-7 and V is TRBV20-1; 9 bases line up with TRBD1. Looked up from germline, CDR1 is DFQATT and CDR2 is SNEGSKA (reference sequence). V lost 7 bases, J lost 6 bases, and 13 bases stayed unmatched. The CDR3 has 14 residues. The CDR3 nucleotides read TGCAGTGTTTCTTCCGGGACAGGGCTTGGCGAGCAGTACTTC. It codes for CSVSSGTGLGEQYF.

J is TRBJ1-2 and V is TRBV20-1, with 7 bases identical to TRBD1. The V gene's germline CDR1 is DFQATT and CDR2 SNEGSKA (reference sequence). The CDR3 has 14 residues. V shed 4 bases, J shed 0 bases, and the junction held 5 bases outside the gene matches. CDR3 DNA sequence: TGCAGTGCTAACGAACAGGGGACTAACTATGGCTACACCTTC. It specifies CSANEQGTNYGYTF.

This clonotype has just a few counts. The rearrangement links TRBV12-3 or TRBV12-4 to TRBJ1-4; no definite D call. Trimming removed 0 bases at V and 8 bases at J, with 10 bases between. This CDR3 has 14 amino acids. The CDR3: CASSLATVEEKLFF. DNA for the CDR3: TGTGCCAGCAGTTTAGCGACCGTCGAGGAAAAACTGTTTTTT.

With regard to this clonotype: As the CDR3 is not closed by the conserved phenylalanine or tryptophan, this likely results from a read error. The DNA is omitted, as the CDR3 cannot be located on it reliably, and the CDR3 follows TCRdb's listing. The V and J genes are TRBV7-9 and TRBJ2-5; TRBD1, as called in the table, went unchecked against the DNA. The CDR3 spans 17 residues, counting both ends. The V gene's germline CDR1 is SEHNR and CDR2 FQNEAQ (reference sequence). The CDR3: CASSKRGTGLSPLHFGN.

The V call is TRBV28, the J call TRBJ2-2; no clear D gene. Trimming cost V 3 bases and J 9 bases, with 8 bases left between them. The germline gives CDR1 MDHEN, CDR2 SYDVKM. The CDR3 contains 12 residues. This CDR3 is CASSFGDRELFF. In nucleotides, the CDR3 is TGTGCCAGCAGTTTCGGTGATCGGGAGCTGTTTTTT.

This clonotype was observed a few times. The rearrangement uses TRBV7-2 and TRBJ2-5; TRBD2 aligns across 12 bases. V gave up 5 bases and J gave up 4 bases; unmatched junction bases: 5. CDR1 is SGHTA and CDR2 is FQGNSA in the germline V gene. The CDR3 has 15 residues. CDR3 region: CASSGTSGGLETQYF. CDR3 sequence (DNA): TGTGCCAGCAGCGGAACTAGCGGGGGGCTAGAGACCCAGTACTTC.

This clonotype was seen at least ten times. V is TRBV11-2 and J is TRBJ2-1; no reliable D call. This CDR3 has 19 residues. Germline CDR1 SGHAT, CDR2 FQNNGV. V was shortened by 2 bases and J by 0 bases, with 20 bases between the two germline ends. CDR3 bases: TGTGCCAGCAGCTTAAGTGCCGGGTCGGGCCGCCGCTCCTACAATGAGCAGTTCTTC. Encoded protein: CASSLSAGSGRRSYNEQFF.